The entry below gives a single TCR beta chain sequence along with its context. CDR3 size: 14 residues. Trimming stripped 6 bases from V and 2 bases from J, with 14 bases between. Germline V gene sequence: CDR1 DFQATT, CDR2 SNEGSKA (reference sequence). The sample belongs to a study of CDR3 diversity in severe acne. TCRdb called the PCR reads again in MiXCR, with one record for every CDR3 protein. The sample yields more than 70,000 distinct CDR3 sequences, about 50% seen once. The sample was blood. The receptor's source is a male donor in good health, serving as a control. V usage is TRBV20-1 and J usage is TRBJ2-1, with TRBD1 as a possible D gene (5 bases). The CDR3 here is CSASAGITYNEQFF. CDR3 bases: TGCAGTGCATCAGCAGGGATCACCTACAATGAGCAGTTCTTC.